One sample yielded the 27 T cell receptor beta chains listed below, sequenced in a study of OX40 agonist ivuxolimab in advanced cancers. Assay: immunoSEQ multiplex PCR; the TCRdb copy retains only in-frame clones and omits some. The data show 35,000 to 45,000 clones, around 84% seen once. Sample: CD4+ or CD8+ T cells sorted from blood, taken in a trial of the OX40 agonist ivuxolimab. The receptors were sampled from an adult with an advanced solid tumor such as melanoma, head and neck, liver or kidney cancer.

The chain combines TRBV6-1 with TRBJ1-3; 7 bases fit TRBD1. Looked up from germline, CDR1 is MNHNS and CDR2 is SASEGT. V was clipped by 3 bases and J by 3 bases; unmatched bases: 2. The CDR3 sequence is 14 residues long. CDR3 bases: TGTGCCAGCAGTGAGACAGGGAGTGGAAACACCATATATTTT. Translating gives CASSETGSGNTIYF.

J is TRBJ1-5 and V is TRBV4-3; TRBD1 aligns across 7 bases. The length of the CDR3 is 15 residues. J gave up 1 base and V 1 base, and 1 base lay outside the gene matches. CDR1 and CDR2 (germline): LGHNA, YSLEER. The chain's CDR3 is CASSQGQGSNQPQHF. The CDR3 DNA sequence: TGCGCCAGCAGCCAAGGACAGGGAAGCAATCAGCCCCAGCATTTT.

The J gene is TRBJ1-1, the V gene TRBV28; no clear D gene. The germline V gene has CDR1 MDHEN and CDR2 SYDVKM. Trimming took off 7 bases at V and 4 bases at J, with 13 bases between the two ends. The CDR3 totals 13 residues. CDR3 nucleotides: TGTGCCAGCATGAGGGTTTCGGGCACTGAAGCTTTCTTT. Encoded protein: CASMRVSGTEAFF.

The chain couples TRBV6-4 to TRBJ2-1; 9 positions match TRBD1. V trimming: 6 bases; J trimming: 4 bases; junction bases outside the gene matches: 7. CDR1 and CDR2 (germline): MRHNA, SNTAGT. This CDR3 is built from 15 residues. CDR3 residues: CASSVDRGEYNEQFF. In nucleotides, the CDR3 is TGTGCCAGCAGCGTCGACAGGGGGGAGTACAATGAGCAGTTCTTC.

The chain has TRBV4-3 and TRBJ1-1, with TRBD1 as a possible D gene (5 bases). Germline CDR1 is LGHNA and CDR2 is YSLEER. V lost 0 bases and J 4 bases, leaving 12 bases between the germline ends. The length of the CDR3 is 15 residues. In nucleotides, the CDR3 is TGCGCCAGCAGCCAAGAAGGCATCGGGGCCACTGAAGCTTTCTTT. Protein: CASSQEGIGATEAFF.

In DNA, the CDR3 is TGTGCCAGCAGCTTAGAGGCAGGAGGCGATGGCTACACCTTC. Protein: CASSLEAGGDGYTF. The rearrangement links TRBV7-2 to TRBJ1-2; D gene ambiguous. Germline V gene sequence: CDR1 SGHTA, CDR2 FQGNSA. V lost 1 base to trimming and J lost 6 bases, with 12 bases between them. The CDR3 totals 14 residues.

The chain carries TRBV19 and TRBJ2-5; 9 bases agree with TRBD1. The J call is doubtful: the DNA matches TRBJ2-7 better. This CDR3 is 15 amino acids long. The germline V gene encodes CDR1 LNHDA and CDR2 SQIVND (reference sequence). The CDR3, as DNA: TGTGCCAGTAGTATGGGGACAGGGCCTTGGGACGAGCAGTACTTC. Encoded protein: CASSMGTGPWDEQYF.

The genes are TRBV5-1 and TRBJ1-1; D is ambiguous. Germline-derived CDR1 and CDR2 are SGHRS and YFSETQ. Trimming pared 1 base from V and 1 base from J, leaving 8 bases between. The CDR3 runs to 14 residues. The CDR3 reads CASSLWTGNTEAFF. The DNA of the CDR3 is TGCGCCAGCAGCTTGTGGACGGGGAACACTGAAGCTTTCTTT.

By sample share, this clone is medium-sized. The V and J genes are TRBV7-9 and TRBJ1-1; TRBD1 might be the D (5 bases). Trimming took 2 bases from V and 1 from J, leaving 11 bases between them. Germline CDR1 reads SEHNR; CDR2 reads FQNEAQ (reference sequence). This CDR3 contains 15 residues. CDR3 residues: CASSLRAGRNTEAFF. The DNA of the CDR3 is TGTGCCAGCAGCTTAAGGGCAGGGAGGAACACTGAAGCTTTCTTT.

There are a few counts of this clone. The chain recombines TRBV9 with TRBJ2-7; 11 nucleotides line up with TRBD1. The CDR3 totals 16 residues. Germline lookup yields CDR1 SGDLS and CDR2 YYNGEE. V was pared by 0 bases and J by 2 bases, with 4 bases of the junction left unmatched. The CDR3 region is CASSVGGGQGAYEQYF. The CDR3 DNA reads TGTGCCAGCAGCGTAGGAGGGGGACAGGGGGCCTACGAGCAGTACTTC.

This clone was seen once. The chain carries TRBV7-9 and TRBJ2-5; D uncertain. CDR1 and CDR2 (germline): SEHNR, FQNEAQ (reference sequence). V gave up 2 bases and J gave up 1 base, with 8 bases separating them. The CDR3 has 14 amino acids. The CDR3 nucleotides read TGTGCCAGCAGCTTATATGGCCCCCAAGAGACCCAGTACTTC. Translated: CASSLYGPQETQYF.

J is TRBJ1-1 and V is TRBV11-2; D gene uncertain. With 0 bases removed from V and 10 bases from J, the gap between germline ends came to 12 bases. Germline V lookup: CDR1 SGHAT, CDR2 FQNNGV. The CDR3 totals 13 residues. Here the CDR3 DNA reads TGTGCCAGCAGCTTAGATCGGCCCGGTGGAGCTTTCTTT. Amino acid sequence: CASSLDRPGGAFF.

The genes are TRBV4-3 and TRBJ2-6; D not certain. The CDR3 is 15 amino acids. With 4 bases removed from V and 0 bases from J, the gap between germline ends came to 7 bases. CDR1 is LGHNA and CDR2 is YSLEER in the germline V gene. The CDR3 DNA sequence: TGCGCCAGCAGCCGTTGGGACTCTGGGGCCAACGTCCTGACTTTC. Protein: CASSRWDSGANVLTF.

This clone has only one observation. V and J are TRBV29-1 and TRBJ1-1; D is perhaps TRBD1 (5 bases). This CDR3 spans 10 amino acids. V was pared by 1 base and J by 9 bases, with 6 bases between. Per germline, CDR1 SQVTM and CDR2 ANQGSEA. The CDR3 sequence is CSVEGGKAFF. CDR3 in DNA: TGCAGCGTTGAAGGGGGGAAAGCTTTCTTT.

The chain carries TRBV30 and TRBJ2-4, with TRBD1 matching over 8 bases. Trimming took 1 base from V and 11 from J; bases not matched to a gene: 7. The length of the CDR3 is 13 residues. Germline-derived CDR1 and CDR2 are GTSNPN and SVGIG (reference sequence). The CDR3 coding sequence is TGTGCCTGGAGTGCGGGACAGGCGGATTTTCAGTACTTC. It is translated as CAWSAGQADFQYF.

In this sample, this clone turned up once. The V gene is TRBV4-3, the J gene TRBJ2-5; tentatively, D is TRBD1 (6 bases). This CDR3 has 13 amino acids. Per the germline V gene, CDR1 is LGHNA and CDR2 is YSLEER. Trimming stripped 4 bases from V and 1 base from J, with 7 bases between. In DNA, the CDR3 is TGCGCCAGCAGCCCGGACAGCCAAGAGACCCAGTACTTC. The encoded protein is CASSPDSQETQYF.

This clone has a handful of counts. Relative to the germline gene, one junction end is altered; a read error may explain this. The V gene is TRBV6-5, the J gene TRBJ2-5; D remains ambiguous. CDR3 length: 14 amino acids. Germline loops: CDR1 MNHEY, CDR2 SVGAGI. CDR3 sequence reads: CASSHNRKQGTQYF. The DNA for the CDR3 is TGTGCCAGCAGTCACAACCGTAAACAAGGGACCCAGTACTTC.

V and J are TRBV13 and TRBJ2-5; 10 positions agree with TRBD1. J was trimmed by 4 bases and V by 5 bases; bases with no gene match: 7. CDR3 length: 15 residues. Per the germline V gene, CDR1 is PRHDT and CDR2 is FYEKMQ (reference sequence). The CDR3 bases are TGTGCCAGCAGCCCTCGACAGGGGGCGAGAGAGACCCAGTACTTC. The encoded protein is CASSPRQGARETQYF. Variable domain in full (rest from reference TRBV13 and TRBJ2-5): AAGVIQSPRHLIKEKRETATLKCYPIPRHDTVYWYQQGPGQDPQFLISFYEKMQSDKGSIPDRFSAQQFSDYHSELNMSSLELGDSALYFCASSPRQGARETQYFGPGTRLLVL.

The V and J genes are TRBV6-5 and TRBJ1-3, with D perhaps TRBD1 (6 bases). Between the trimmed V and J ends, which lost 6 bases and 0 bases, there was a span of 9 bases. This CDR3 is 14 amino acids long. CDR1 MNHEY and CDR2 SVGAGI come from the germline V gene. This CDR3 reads CASRDSLSGNTIYF. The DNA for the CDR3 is TGTGCCAGCAGGGACAGCCTCTCTGGAAACACCATATATTTT.

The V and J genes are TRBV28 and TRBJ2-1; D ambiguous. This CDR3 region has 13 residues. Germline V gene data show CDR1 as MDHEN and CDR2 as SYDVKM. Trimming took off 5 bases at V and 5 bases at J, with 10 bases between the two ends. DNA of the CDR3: TGTGCCAGCAGTGGCCCACGGAACAATGAGCAGTTCTTC. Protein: CASSGPRNNEQFF.

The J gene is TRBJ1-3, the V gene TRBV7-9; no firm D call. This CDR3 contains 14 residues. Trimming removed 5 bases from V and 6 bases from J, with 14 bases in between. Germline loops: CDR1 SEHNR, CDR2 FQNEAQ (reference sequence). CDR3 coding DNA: TGTGCCAGCAGCGCCAGTCGAGTGGAAAACACCATATATTTT. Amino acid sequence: CASSASRVENTIYF.

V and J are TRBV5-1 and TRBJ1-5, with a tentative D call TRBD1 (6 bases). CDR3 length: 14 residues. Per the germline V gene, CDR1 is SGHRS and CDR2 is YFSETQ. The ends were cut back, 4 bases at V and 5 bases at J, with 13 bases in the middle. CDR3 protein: CASSPEGGDQPQHF. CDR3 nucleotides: TGCGCCAGCAGCCCGGAAGGGGGAGATCAGCCCCAGCATTTT.

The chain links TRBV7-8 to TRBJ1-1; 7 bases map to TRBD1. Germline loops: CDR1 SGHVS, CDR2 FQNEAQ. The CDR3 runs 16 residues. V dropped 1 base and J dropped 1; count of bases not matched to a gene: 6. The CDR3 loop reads CASSLGSGQWNTEAFF. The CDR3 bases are TGTGCCAGCAGCTTAGGCTCGGGACAGTGGAACACTGAAGCTTTCTTT.

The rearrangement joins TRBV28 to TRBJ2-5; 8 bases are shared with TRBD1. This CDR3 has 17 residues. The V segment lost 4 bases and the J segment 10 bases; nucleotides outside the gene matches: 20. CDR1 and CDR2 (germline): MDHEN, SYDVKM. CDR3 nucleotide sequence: TGTGCCAGCAGTTCCCCCTCCGAATTGACAGGGGTGGTGGGCCAGTACTTC. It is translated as CASSSPSELTGVVGQYF.

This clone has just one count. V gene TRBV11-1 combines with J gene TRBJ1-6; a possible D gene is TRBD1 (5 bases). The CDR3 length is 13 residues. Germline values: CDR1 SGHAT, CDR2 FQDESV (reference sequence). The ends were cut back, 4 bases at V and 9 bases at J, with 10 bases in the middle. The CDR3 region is CASSSGGGSPLHF. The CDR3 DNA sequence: TGTGCCAGCAGCTCCGGGGGTGGTTCACCCCTCCACTTT.

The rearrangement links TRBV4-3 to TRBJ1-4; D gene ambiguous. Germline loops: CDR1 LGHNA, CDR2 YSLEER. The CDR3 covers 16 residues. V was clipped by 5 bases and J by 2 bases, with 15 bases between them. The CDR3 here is CASSISGPDTNEKLFF. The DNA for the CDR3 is TGCGCCAGCAGCATCAGCGGGCCGGATACTAATGAAAAACTGTTTTTT.

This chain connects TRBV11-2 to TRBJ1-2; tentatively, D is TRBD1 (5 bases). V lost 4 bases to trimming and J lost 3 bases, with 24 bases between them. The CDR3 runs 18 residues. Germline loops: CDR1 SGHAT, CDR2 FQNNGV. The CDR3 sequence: CASSSSTKINGGYYGYTF. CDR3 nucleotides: TGTGCCAGCAGCTCGTCGACAAAGATAAATGGGGGATACTATGGCTACACCTTC. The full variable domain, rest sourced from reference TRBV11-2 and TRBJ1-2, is EAGVAQSPRYKIIEKRQSVAFWCNPISGHATLYWYQQILGQGPKLLIQFQNNGVVDDSQLPKDRFSAERLKGVDSTLKIQPAKLEDSAVYLCASSSSTKINGGYYGYTFGSGTRLTVV.